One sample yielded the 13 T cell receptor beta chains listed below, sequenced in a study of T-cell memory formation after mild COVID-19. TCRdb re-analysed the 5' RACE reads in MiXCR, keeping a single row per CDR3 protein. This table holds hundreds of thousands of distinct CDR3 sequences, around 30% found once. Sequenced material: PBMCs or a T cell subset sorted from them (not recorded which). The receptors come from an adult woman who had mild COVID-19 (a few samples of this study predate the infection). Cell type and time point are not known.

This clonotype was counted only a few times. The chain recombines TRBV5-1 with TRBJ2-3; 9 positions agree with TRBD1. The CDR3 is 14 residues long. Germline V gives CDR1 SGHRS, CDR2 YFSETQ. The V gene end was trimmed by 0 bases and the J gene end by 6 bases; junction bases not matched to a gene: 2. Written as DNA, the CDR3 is TGCGCCAGCAGCTTGGACAGGGGGCGGGATACGCAGTATTTT. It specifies CASSLDRGRDTQYF.

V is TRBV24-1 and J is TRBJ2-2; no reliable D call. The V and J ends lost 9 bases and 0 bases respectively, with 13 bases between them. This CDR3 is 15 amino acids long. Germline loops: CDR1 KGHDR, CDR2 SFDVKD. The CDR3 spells CATRARSSNTGELFF. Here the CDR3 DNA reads TGTGCCACCCGAGCGAGGAGTTCGAACACCGGGGAGCTGTTTTTT.

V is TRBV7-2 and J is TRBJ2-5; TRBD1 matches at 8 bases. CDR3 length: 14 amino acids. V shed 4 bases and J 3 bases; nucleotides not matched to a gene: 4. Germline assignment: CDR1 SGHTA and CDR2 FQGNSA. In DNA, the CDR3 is TGTGCCAGCAGCTCGGGACAGGAGAAAGAGACCCAGTACTTC. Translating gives CASSSGQEKETQYF.

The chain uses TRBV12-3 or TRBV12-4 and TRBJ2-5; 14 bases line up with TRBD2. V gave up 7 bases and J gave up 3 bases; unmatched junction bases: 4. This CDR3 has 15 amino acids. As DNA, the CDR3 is TGTGCCAGCAATCCGACTAGCGGGGGGGAAGAGACCCAGTACTTC. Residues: CASNPTSGGEETQYF.

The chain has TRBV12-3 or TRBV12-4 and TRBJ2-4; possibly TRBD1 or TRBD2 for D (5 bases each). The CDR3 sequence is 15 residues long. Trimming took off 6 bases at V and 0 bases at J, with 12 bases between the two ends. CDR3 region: CASSLVGGAKNIQYF. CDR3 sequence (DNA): TGTGCCAGCAGCCTCGTTGGGGGAGCCAAAAACATTCAGTACTTC.

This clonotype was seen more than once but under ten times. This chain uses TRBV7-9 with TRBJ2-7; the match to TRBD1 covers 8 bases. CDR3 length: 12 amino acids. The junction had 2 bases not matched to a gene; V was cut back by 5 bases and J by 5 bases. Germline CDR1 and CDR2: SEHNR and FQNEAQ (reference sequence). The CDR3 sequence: CASSMDRDEQYF. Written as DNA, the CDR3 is TGTGCCAGCAGCATGGACAGGGACGAGCAGTACTTC.

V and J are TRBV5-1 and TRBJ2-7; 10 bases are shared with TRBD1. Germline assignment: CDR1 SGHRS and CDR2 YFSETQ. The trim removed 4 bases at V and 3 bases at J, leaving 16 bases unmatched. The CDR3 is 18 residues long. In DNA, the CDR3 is TGCGCCAGCAGCCCCAGGGACAGGGGCCAAGACCGTATCTACGAGCAGTACTTC. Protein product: CASSPRDRGQDRIYEQYF.

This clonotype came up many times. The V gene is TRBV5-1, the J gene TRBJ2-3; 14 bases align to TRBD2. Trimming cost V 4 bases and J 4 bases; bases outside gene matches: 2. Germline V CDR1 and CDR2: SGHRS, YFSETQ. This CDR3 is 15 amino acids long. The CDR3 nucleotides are TGCGCCAGCAGCCTGGGACTAGCGGGGGCAGATACGCAGTATTTT. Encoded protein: CASSLGLAGADTQYF.

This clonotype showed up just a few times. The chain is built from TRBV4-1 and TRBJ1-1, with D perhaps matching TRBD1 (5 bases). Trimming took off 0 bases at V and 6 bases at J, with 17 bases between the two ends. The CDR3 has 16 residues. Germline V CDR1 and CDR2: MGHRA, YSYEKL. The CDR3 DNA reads TGCGCCAGCAGCCAAGATATTACACAGGATTTCGCTGAAGCTTTCTTT. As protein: CASSQDITQDFAEAFF.

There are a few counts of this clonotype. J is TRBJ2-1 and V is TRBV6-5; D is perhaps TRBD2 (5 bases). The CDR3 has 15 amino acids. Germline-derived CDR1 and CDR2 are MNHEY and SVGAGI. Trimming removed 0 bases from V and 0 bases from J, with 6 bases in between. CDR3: CASSYSGGSYNEQFF. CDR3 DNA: TGTGCCAGCAGTTACTCCGGAGGCTCCTACAATGAGCAGTTCTTC.

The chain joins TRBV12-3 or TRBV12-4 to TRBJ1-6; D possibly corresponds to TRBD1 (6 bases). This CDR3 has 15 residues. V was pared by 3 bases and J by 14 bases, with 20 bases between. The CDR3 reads CASSFGGAEFGTLHF. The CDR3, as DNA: TGTGCCAGCAGTTTTGGGGGGGCAGAATTTGGAACCCTCCACTTT.

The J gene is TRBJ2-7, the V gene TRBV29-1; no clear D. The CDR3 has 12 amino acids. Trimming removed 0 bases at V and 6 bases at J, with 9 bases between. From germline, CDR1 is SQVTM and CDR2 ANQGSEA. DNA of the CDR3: TGCAGCGTTGAAGATGGGTTCCGCGAGCAGTACTTC. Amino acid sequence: CSVEDGFREQYF.

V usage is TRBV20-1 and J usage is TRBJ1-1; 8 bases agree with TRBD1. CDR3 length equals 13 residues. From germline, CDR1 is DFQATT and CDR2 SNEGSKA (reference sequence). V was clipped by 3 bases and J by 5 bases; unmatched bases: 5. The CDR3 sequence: CSASRGRVTEAFF. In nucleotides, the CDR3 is TGCAGTGCTAGCAGGGGGCGGGTGACTGAAGCTTTCTTT.